The T cell receptor (beta chain) under discussion was sequenced for a study of blood T cell repertoires in COVID-19. As processed by the authors: Reference gene primers were amplified, and this amplification served to estimate nucleated cell counts. Sequencing was performed with immunoSEQ multiplex PCR; in TCRdb, only in-frame clones are kept and a portion is missing. That table supplies the V and J calls and clone size; D and trimming were determined from the DNA. This repertoire shows just over 95,000 clones, approximately 90% found once; its top ten account for about 5%. Trimming pared 1 base from V and 2 bases from J, leaving 16 bases between. Germline assignment: CDR1 SGHNT and CDR2 YENEEA. This CDR3 has 17 amino acids. This clone was seen a few times.

The material sequenced was peripheral blood. This receptor was taken from a man aged 50-59 years with acute or convalescent COVID-19. The J gene is TRBJ2-3, the V gene TRBV11-3; weak D call: TRBD2 (5 bases). CDR3 amino acids: CASSLGVAAGPTDTQYF. CDR3 nucleotide sequence: TGTGCCAGCAGCTTAGGGGTGGCGGCGGGCCCCACAGATACGCAGTATTTT.